The present entry profiles one TCR beta chain with its context. The target antigen is unknown. This sample is part of a study of OX40 agonist ivuxolimab in advanced cancers. Study results and limitations: Relative to CD4+ cells, CD8+ T cells on average had more expanded clones.

Systemic immunosuppression or a history of autoimmune disease excluded patients. Data came from immunoSEQ multiplex PCR; TCRdb stores just in-frame clones and leaves some out. Among some 64,000 clones listed, around 92% were seen once. This CDR3 spans 13 amino acids. V shed 0 bases and J shed 0 bases, with 3 bases lying between them. Germline-derived CDR1 and CDR2 are SEHNR and FQNEAQ (reference sequence). The sequencing used CD4+ or CD8+ T cells sorted from blood, collected in a trial of the OX40 agonist ivuxolimab. The J gene is TRBJ2-7, the V gene TRBV7-9; D is ambiguous. The receptor was derived from an adult with an advanced solid tumor such as melanoma, head and neck, liver or kidney cancer. CDR3 sequence reads: CASSLASSYEQYV. The DNA of the CDR3 is TGTGCCAGCAGCTTAGCCAGCTCCTACGAGCAGTACGTC.